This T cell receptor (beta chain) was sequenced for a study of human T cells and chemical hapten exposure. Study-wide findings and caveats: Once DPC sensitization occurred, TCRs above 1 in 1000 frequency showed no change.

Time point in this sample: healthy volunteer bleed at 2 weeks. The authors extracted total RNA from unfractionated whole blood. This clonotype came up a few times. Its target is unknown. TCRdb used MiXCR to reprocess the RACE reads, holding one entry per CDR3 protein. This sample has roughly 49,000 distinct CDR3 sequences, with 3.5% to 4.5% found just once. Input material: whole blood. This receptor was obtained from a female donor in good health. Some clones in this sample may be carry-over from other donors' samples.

The CDR3 sequence is CASSDGHSPYEQYF. In DNA, the CDR3 is TGTGCCAGCAGTGACGGGCACAGCCCTTACGAGCAGTACTTC. The gene calls are TRBV25-1 and TRBJ2-7; D is unclear. This CDR3 comprises 14 residues. Germline CDR1 is MGHDK and CDR2 is SYGVNS. Trimming removed 3 bases at V and 4 bases at J, with 13 bases between.